One and the same sample provided the 17 T cell receptor beta chains below, sequenced in a study of beta chain features in type 1 diabetes. General study points: All four CD4+ subsets of Type 1 diabetes patients contained TCRB CDR3s that were moderately but significantly shorter.

The authors reverse transcribed all of the isolated RNA, so sequencing captured expressed TCRB transcripts. Produced via immunoSEQ multiplex PCR; TCRdb's table is partial and in-frame only. The sample holds 400,000 or so clones, about 10% seen once. These TCRs' antigens remain unknown. Sequencing input: central memory CD4+ T cells from blood. All receptors derive from a man younger than 40 with type 1 diabetes.

This clone turned up a few times. This rearrangement joins TRBV11-2 to TRBJ1-1; the D is unclear. The CDR3 spans 13 residues. From germline, CDR1 is SGHAT and CDR2 FQNNGV. V was cut by 6 bases and J by 1 base, with 9 bases left in between. The CDR3 protein is CASSGVANTEAFF. Written as DNA, the CDR3 is TGTGCCAGCAGTGGTGTAGCGAACACTGAAGCTTTCTTT.

The gene calls are TRBV11-2 and TRBJ1-1; unclear D gene. Trimming stripped 4 bases from V and 7 bases from J, with 10 bases between. The germline V gene encodes CDR1 SGHAT and CDR2 FQNNGV. The CDR3 extends over 12 amino acids. CDR3 bases: TGTGCCAGCAGCTCAGATATTATTGAAGCTTTCTTT. Translation gives CASSSDIIEAFF.

This sequence joins TRBV6-6 and TRBJ1-2, with TRBD1 as a possible D gene (5 bases). V was shortened by 7 bases and J by 4 bases, with 19 bases between the two germline ends. In germline, CDR1 is MNHNY, CDR2 SVGAGI (reference sequence). The CDR3 runs to 15 residues. The CDR3 is CASTLLGEKGYGYTF. DNA of the CDR3: TGTGCCAGCACTCTTCTAGGGGAGAAAGGCTATGGCTACACCTTC.

This clone appeared a few times. CDR3 DNA sequence: TGTGCCAGCAGCAAGCGGGAGGGCCTGGGGCATGAGCAGTTCTTC. Translating it yields CASSKREGLGHEQFF. This chain links TRBV7-8 with TRBJ2-1; TRBD2 aligns across 10 bases. CDR3 length: 15 amino acids. Germline-derived CDR1 and CDR2 are SGHVS and FQNEAQ. V lost 5 bases, J lost 8 bases, and 9 bases stayed unmatched.

This clone was detected only a few times. This chain connects TRBV10-3 to TRBJ2-1; 10 nucleotides agree with TRBD1. There are 15 residues in the CDR3. V was pared by 10 bases and J by 3 bases, with 9 bases of the junction left unmatched. Germline lookup yields CDR1 ENHRY and CDR2 SYGVKD. CDR3 protein: CASGAGQGRYNEQFF. The DNA of the CDR3 is TGTGCCAGCGGAGCGGGACAGGGGCGCTACAATGAGCAGTTCTTC.

This sequence joins TRBV27 and TRBJ1-2; D is undetermined. CDR3 length: 11 residues. Deletions cut 6 bases from V and 4 bases from J, with 6 bases between. The V gene's germline CDR1 is MNHEY and CDR2 SMNVEV (reference sequence). Here the CDR3 reads CASRTFYGYTF. CDR3 in DNA: TGTGCCAGCAGGACTTTCTATGGCTACACCTTC.

This clone has a handful of counts. This chain joins TRBV27 and TRBJ2-5; 9 nucleotides agree with TRBD1. V was pared by 5 bases and J by 4 bases, with 5 bases of the junction left unmatched. Germline CDR1 MNHEY, CDR2 SMNVEV (reference sequence). The CDR3 covers 14 residues. The CDR3 nucleotides read TGTGCCAGCAGTCGAACAGGGGGCGCAGAGACCCAGTACTTC. It yields the protein CASSRTGGAETQYF.

The CDR3 loop reads CASSQHGTGQETQYF. The CDR3 nucleotides read TGTGCCAGCAGCCAACACGGGACAGGGCAAGAGACCCAGTACTTC. The gene calls are TRBV27 and TRBJ2-5; 9 positions match TRBD1. The germline gives CDR1 MNHEY, CDR2 SMNVEV (reference sequence). The length of the CDR3 is 15 residues. V shed 6 bases, J shed 2 bases, and the junction held 7 bases outside the gene matches.

This clone was found many times. As DNA, the CDR3 is TGCGCCAGCAGTTACCTACGGACAGCAAAAAGGGAATTCTTC. This encodes CASSYLRTAKREFF. V usage is TRBV23-1 and J usage is TRBJ2-1; perhaps TRBD1 as D (6 bases). TRBV23-1 is labeled an ORF, and its function is uncertain. Between the trimmed V and J ends, which lost 5 bases and 16 bases, there was a span of 24 bases. The CDR3 runs 14 residues.

This clone was counted ten times or more. The same CDR3 is also encoded by other DNA sequences in this sample. The rearrangement uses TRBV7-2 and TRBJ2-1; perhaps TRBD2 as D (5 bases). CDR3 length: 14 amino acids. Germline CDR1 SGHTA, CDR2 FQGNSA. Between the trimmed V and J ends, which lost 5 bases and 2 bases, there was a span of 10 bases. For the CDR3, the DNA is TGTGCCAGCAGCCGGAGCGGAGCCTACAATGAGCAGTTCTTC. It yields the protein CASSRSGAYNEQFF. Full variable domain (remainder filled in from reference TRBV7-2 and TRBJ2-1): GAGVSQSPSNKVTEKGKDVELRCDPISGHTALYWYRQSLGQGLEFLIYFQGNSAPDKSGLPSDRFSAERTGGSVSTLTIQRTQQEDSAVYLCASSRSGAYNEQFFGPGTRLTVL.

There are a few counts of this clone. The chain employs TRBV30 and TRBJ2-7; 10 bases agree with TRBD2. V was clipped by 2 bases and J by 7 bases; unmatched bases: 14. This CDR3 spans 16 amino acids. CDR1 GTSNPN and CDR2 SVGIG come from the germline V gene (reference sequence). CDR3 sequence: CAWSSTEAGGLREQYF. The CDR3 nucleotides are TGTGCCTGGAGTTCAACGGAAGCGGGAGGGCTGAGAGAGCAGTACTTC.

This clone was observed a few times. This chain connects TRBV6-6 to TRBJ2-3; TRBD1 matches at 9 bases. Germline CDR1 reads MNHNY; CDR2 reads SVGAGI (reference sequence). V lost 2 bases, J lost 2 bases, and 2 bases stayed unmatched. The CDR3 consists of 15 residues. The CDR3 DNA follows: TGTGCCAGCAGTTACCGGGACAGGGTCACAGATACGCAGTATTTT. It translates to CASSYRDRVTDTQYF.

The chain couples TRBV11-3 to TRBJ2-1; 9 bases are shared with TRBD2. J lost 8 bases, V lost 3 bases, and 8 bases had no gene match. Germline V gene lookup returns CDR1 SGHNT and CDR2 YENEEA. The length of the CDR3 is 15 residues. DNA of the CDR3: TGTGCCAGCAGCTTTGGGGCGGGAGGGAACGATGAGCAGTTCTTC. It specifies CASSFGAGGNDEQFF.

Many counts were recorded for this clone. This chain links TRBV28 with TRBJ2-1; 8 bases map to TRBD1. V lost 6 bases and J lost 4; bases outside the gene matches: 11. The CDR3 length is 16 residues. CDR1 and CDR2 (germline): MDHEN, SYDVKM. The DNA of the CDR3 is TGTGCCAGCAGCCCACTACCGGGACAGGTTTACAATGAGCAGTTCTTC. Translation: CASSPLPGQVYNEQFF.

This clone was observed many times. The chain has TRBV4-2 and TRBJ2-1; 8 bases map to TRBD2. From germline, CDR1 is LGHNA and CDR2 YNFKEQ. The V and J ends lost 2 bases and 0 bases, in that order; junction bases with no gene match: 9. The CDR3 loop spans 18 amino acids. CDR3 loop: CASSQTSAGGSSYNEQFF. The CDR3 DNA reads as TGTGCCAGCAGCCAAACTAGCGCGGGGGGAAGCTCCTACAATGAGCAGTTCTTC.

The chain recombines TRBV7-3 with TRBJ1-5; TRBD1 agrees at 8 bases. The germline V gene encodes CDR1 SGHTA and CDR2 FQGTGA. Trimming at V came to 4 bases and at J to 6 bases, leaving 2 bases not matched to a gene. The length of the CDR3 is 13 residues. CDR3 protein: CASSSDRGQPQHF. The CDR3 region has the DNA TGTGCCAGCAGCTCCGACAGGGGTCAGCCCCAGCATTTT.

This clone was picked up a small number of times. This chain connects TRBV6-5 to TRBJ1-5, with D perhaps matching TRBD1 (5 bases). The V and J ends lost 5 bases and 2 bases respectively, with 10 bases between them. The CDR3 is made up of 14 amino acids. Germline V gene lookup returns CDR1 MNHEY and CDR2 SVGAGI. CDR3 amino acids: CASSEGVGNQPQHF. DNA of the CDR3: TGTGCCAGCAGTGAAGGGGTTGGCAATCAGCCCCAGCATTTT.